A single sample gave rise to the 24 T cell receptor beta chains below, sequenced in a study of technical replicates of blood from several donors (dated by TCRdb to 2015 to 2018). Library method: the immunoSEQ multiplex PCR assay. As stored in TCRdb, this immuneACCESS dataset retains in-frame rearrangements with V and J assigned. A fraction of the clones does not appear; measured against another copy, unresolved V genes explain less than half of the discrepancy, and the remainder lacks a known reason. Counted in this sample were about 75,000 clones; around 97% of them appeared once. 0.25% to 0.3% of the sample is taken by the ten largest. The sample taken for sequencing was T cells isolated from PBMCs. The receptors were sampled from a human donor in good health.

The V gene is TRBV10-2, the J gene TRBJ2-5, with D possibly matching TRBD1 (5 bases). Germline loops: CDR1 WSHSY, CDR2 SAAADI. The CDR3 extends over 12 amino acids. Trimming removed 5 bases at V and 4 bases at J, with 8 bases between. In DNA form, the CDR3 reads TGCGCCAGCAGTAGGGGTTCAGAGACCCAGTACTTC. It translates to CASSRGSETQYF.

The gene calls are TRBV29-1 and TRBJ2-3; 7 bases match TRBD2. Germline CDR1 reads SQVTM; CDR2 reads ANQGSEA. The V gene end was trimmed by 7 bases and the J gene end by 14 bases; junction bases not matched to a gene: 9. This CDR3 has 10 residues. The CDR3 protein is CSAAGEGLYF. The CDR3 DNA sequence: TGCAGCGCCGCGGGGGAGGGTTTGTATTTT.

The chain carries TRBV2 and TRBJ2-4; weak D call: TRBD2 (6 bases). Trimming took off 8 bases at V and 8 bases at J, with 16 bases between the two ends. This CDR3 comprises 13 residues. CDR1 is SNHLY and CDR2 is FYNNEI in the germline V gene. CDR3 sequence (DNA): TGTGCCAGCTATGACTACCCGGGGGACATTCAGTACTTC. This translates into CASYDYPGDIQYF.

The chain combines TRBV30 with TRBJ2-3; no firm D call. The CDR3 totals 16 residues. V was trimmed by 2 bases and J by 0 bases, leaving 15 bases between them. Germline CDR1 GTSNPN, CDR2 SVGIG (reference sequence). CDR3 sequence reads: CAWSPSIYASTDTQYF. CDR3 nucleotides: TGTGCCTGGAGTCCGTCCATTTATGCGAGCACAGATACGCAGTATTTT.

This sequence joins TRBV6-5 and TRBJ2-5; perhaps TRBD2 as D (5 bases). Trimming took off 5 bases at V and 4 bases at J, with 11 bases between the two ends. The CDR3 totals 13 residues. Germline V gene sequence: CDR1 MNHEY, CDR2 SVGAGI. CDR3 region: CASSNRAGETQYF. CDR3 bases: TGTGCCAGCAGTAACCGGGCGGGAGAGACCCAGTACTTC.

This chain joins TRBV7-9 and TRBJ2-1, with 11 bases fitting TRBD1. The CDR3 runs 15 residues. CDR1 SEHNR and CDR2 FQNEAQ come from the germline V gene (reference sequence). V shed 5 bases and J 8 bases; nucleotides not matched to a gene: 8. CDR3 bases: TGTGCCAGCAGCCCCGGGGACAGGGGGGATGATGAGCAGTTCTTC. Translation gives CASSPGDRGDDEQFF.

The chain joins TRBV7-9 to TRBJ2-3; D not resolved. Germline V CDR1 and CDR2: SEHNR, FQNEAQ (reference sequence). The CDR3 sequence is 15 residues long. Trimming left V 0 bases short and J 0 bases short, with 7 bases between. The CDR3 sequence is CASSLAAFSTDTQYF. The CDR3 DNA reads as TGTGCCAGCAGCTTAGCGGCCTTTAGCACAGATACGCAGTATTTT. Full variable domain (missing parts from reference TRBV7-9 and TRBJ2-3): DTGVSQNPRHKITKRGQNVTFRCDPISEHNRLYWYRQTLGQGPEFLTYFQNEAQLEKSRLLSDRFSAERPKGSFSTLEIQRTEQGDSAMYLCASSLAAFSTDTQYFGPGTRLTVL.

This chain uses TRBV13 with TRBJ2-2, with 16 nucleotides matching TRBD2. Germline CDR1 reads PRHDT; CDR2 reads FYEKMQ (reference sequence). V was pared by 5 bases and J by 8 bases, with 5 bases of the junction left unmatched. This CDR3 has 16 amino acids. CDR3 DNA sequence: TGTGCCAGCAGCGAGGGACTAGCGGGAGGGGCTGGGGAGCTGTTTTTT. This codes for CASSEGLAGGAGELFF.

This clone showed up just once. V usage is TRBV7-8 and J usage is TRBJ2-1; 9 positions match TRBD2. The CDR3 contains 16 residues. In germline, CDR1 is SGHVS, CDR2 FQNEAQ. The ends lost 5 bases at V and 7 bases at J; junction bases unmatched: 12. CDR3 sequence reads: CASSIEAGGLGNEQFF. Here the CDR3 DNA reads TGTGCCAGCAGCATTGAAGCGGGAGGATTAGGGAATGAGCAGTTCTTC.

The chain has TRBV25-1 and TRBJ2-7, with 9 bases aligning to TRBD1. V trimming: 10 bases; J trimming: 6 bases; junction bases outside the gene matches: 10. The length of the CDR3 is 13 residues. Germline values: CDR1 MGHDK, CDR2 SYGVNS. The CDR3 DNA follows: TGTGCCATCGGCGAAACAGGGGGCGTCGAGCAGTACTTC. Protein sequence: CAIGETGGVEQYF.

This clone was recorded at least ten times. This chain joins TRBV7-2 and TRBJ1-2, with a weak D call TRBD1 (5 bases). This CDR3 contains 13 residues. The V end was cut by 2 bases, the J end by 6 bases, with 10 bases between. Germline loops: CDR1 SGHTA, CDR2 FQGNSA. The CDR3 DNA follows: TGTGCCAGCAGCTTACAGGGATCGGATGGCTACACCTTC. It translates to CASSLQGSDGYTF.

V usage is TRBV5-4 and J usage is TRBJ2-4; 7 nucleotides line up with TRBD1. The CDR3 covers 14 residues. In germline, CDR1 is SGHNT, CDR2 YYREEE (reference sequence). V shed 4 bases, J shed 9 bases, and the junction held 10 bases outside the gene matches. CDR3 DNA sequence: TGTGCCAGCAGCGGGACAGTTTCTAATGCCATTCAGTACTTC. Encoded protein: CASSGTVSNAIQYF.

This chain connects TRBV5-1 to TRBJ2-6; D unclear. CDR1 and CDR2 (germline): SGHRS, YFSETQ. Trimming cost V 4 bases and J 2 bases, with 7 bases left between them. There are 14 residues in the CDR3. The CDR3 DNA sequence: TGCGCCAGCAGCCCCTCTACTGGGGCCAACGTCCTGACTTTC. Protein product: CASSPSTGANVLTF.

This chain links TRBV9 with TRBJ2-3; 7 bases line up with TRBD2. The CDR3 extends over 16 amino acids. Germline CDR1 SGDLS, CDR2 YYNGEE. The V and J ends lost 4 bases and 0 bases, in that order; junction bases with no gene match: 8. The CDR3 DNA is TGTGCCAGCAGCCCGGATAGCGGGCATAGCACAGATACGCAGTATTTT. Translating it yields CASSPDSGHSTDTQYF.

J is TRBJ1-1 and V is TRBV2, with 7 bases identical to TRBD1. Germline values: CDR1 SNHLY, CDR2 FYNNEI. Unmatched junction bases numbered 4, after V lost 6 bases and J lost 0 bases. This CDR3 has 14 residues. CDR3 protein: CASRPGTVNTEAFF. Written as DNA, the CDR3 is TGTGCCAGCAGGCCCGGGACAGTGAACACTGAAGCTTTCTTT.

This chain connects TRBV5-5 to TRBJ1-2, with D perhaps matching TRBD1 (6 bases). The CDR3 covers 13 residues. Germline CDR1 SGHKS, CDR2 YYEKEE (reference sequence). Trimming shortened V by 4 bases and J by 8 bases, and 15 bases separated the two germline ends. CDR3 nucleotides: TGTGCCAGCAGCCCTCTGGGGGCAGGGGGCTACACCTTC. Protein product: CASSPLGAGGYTF.

The chain uses TRBV6-6 and TRBJ2-5, with D tentatively TRBD2 (5 bases). The CDR3 is made up of 13 amino acids. Trimming left V 6 bases short and J 2 bases short, with 10 bases between. Looked up from germline, CDR1 is MNHNY and CDR2 is SVGAGI (reference sequence). CDR3 region: CASRFRGQETQYF. CDR3 nucleotide sequence: TGTGCCAGCAGATTCCGGGGACAAGAGACCCAGTACTTC.

The chain is built from TRBV5-4 and TRBJ1-2; D is perhaps TRBD1 (6 bases). The CDR3 consists of 13 residues. In germline, CDR1 is SGHNT, CDR2 YYREEE (reference sequence). V lost 2 bases and J 5 bases, leaving 10 bases between the germline ends. CDR3 bases: TGTGCCAGCAGCTTAAGACAGGAATATGGCTACACCTTC. It translates to CASSLRQEYGYTF.

This rearrangement joins TRBV6-6 to TRBJ1-4; 7 nucleotides line up with TRBD1. The CDR3 has 15 amino acids. The germline gives CDR1 MNHNY, CDR2 SVGAGI (reference sequence). V shed 6 bases, J shed 6 bases, and the junction held 10 bases outside the gene matches. In DNA, the CDR3 is TGTGCCAGCAGCTTACCGGGACAGCCGTATGAAAAACTGTTTTTT. It specifies CASSLPGQPYEKLFF.

This chain links TRBV9 with TRBJ1-1; no definite D call. Germline V gene data show CDR1 as SGDLS and CDR2 as YYNGEE. The CDR3 consists of 14 residues. V lost 3 bases to trimming and J lost 2 bases, with 11 bases between them. CDR3 DNA sequence: TGTGCCAGCAGCGCGGGTTTCATCAACACTGAAGCTTTCTTT. Amino acids: CASSAGFINTEAFF.

V and J are TRBV9 and TRBJ2-3, with D maybe TRBD1 (6 bases). CDR3 length: 16 amino acids. V dropped 3 bases and J dropped 4 bases, with 18 bases sitting between them. In germline, CDR1 is SGDLS, CDR2 YYNGEE. This chain's CDR3 is CASSAPRTATSDTQYF. The CDR3 nucleotides read TGTGCCAGCAGCGCCCCCCGGACAGCGACCTCAGATACGCAGTATTTT. Based on the CDR3 plus reference TRBV9 and TRBJ2-3, the full variable domain is DSGVTQTPKHLITATGQRVTLRCSPRSGDLSVYWYQQSLDQGLQFLIQYYNGEERAKGNILERFSAQQFPDLHSELNLSSLELGDSALYFCASSAPRTATSDTQYFGPGTRLTVL.

V is TRBV12-5 and J is TRBJ2-5, with a possible D match to TRBD2 (5 bases). The germline CDR1 and CDR2 sequences are LGHNT and FRNRAP. The CDR3 runs 14 residues. V lost 3 bases to trimming and J lost 5 bases, with 13 bases between them. The CDR3 DNA reads as TGTGCTAGTGGTTTTCCGGGTAGCGAGGAGACCCAGTACTTC. This gives the protein CASGFPGSEETQYF. Complete variable domain (other parts from reference TRBV12-5 and TRBJ2-5): DARVTQTPRHKVTEMGQEVTMRCQPILGHNTVFWYRQTMMQGLELLAYFRNRAPLDDSGMPKDRFSAEMPDATLATLKIQPSEPRDSAVYFCASGFPGSEETQYFGPGTRLLVL.

In its sample, this clone was seen once. The chain is built from TRBV7-2 and TRBJ1-3; TRBD1 might be the D (5 bases). Germline V lookup: CDR1 SGHTA, CDR2 FQGNSA. V was pared by 3 bases and J by 9 bases, with 15 bases between. The CDR3 loop spans 14 amino acids. CDR3 DNA: TGTGCCAGCAGCTTGTCTGGGGGAGGTTTCACCATATATTTT. Its translation: CASSLSGGGFTIYF.

This chain uses TRBV5-1 with TRBJ2-1; 11 bases are a match to TRBD1. The CDR3 length is 16 residues. Germline V CDR1 and CDR2: SGHRS, YFSETQ. V dropped 4 bases and J dropped 1; count of bases not matched to a gene: 4. The CDR3 DNA reads as TGCGCCAGCAGCACCCGGGACAGGGGGTCCTACAATGAGCAGTTCTTC. It encodes CASSTRDRGSYNEQFF.